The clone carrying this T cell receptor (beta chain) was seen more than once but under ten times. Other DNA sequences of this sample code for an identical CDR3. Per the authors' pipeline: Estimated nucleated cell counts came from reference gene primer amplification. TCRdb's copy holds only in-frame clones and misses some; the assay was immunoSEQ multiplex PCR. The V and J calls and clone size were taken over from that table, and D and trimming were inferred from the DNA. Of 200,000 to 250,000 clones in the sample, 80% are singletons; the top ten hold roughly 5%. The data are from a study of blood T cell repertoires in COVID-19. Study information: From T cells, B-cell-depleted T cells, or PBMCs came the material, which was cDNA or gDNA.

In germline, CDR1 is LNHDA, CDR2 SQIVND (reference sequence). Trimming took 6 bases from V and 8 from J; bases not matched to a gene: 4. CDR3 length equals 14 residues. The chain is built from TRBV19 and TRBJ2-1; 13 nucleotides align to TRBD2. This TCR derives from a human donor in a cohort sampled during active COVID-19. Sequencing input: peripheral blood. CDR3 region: CASSWTSGSHEQFF. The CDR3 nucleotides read TGTGCCAGTAGCTGGACTAGCGGGAGCCATGAGCAGTTCTTC.